This record concerns one T cell receptor beta chain sequence. Its target is not known. Clones were sequenced by immunoSEQ multiplex PCR, and TCRdb holds only the in-frame ones, with some missing. The sample has roughly 53,000 clones; 70% to 90% are singletons. The CDR3 spans 15 residues. V lost 7 bases, J lost 0 bases, and 13 bases lay in between. From germline, CDR1 is MNHEY and CDR2 SVGAGI. This sample is part of a study of OX40 agonist ivuxolimab in advanced cancers. About the study: Patients with prior anti-PD-1, anti-PD-L1 or anti-CTLA-4 therapy were eligible; approximately 40% had some. Two cutaneous melanoma patients and one hepatocellular carcinoma patient, three in all, had partial responses.

Notes on the study in general: Expanded clones belonging to CD8+ T cells outnumbered, on average, those of CD4+.

The genes are TRBV6-5 and TRBJ1-3; TRBD1 is a possible D gene (5 bases). The sequencing here drew on CD4+ or CD8+ T cells sorted from blood, taken in a trial of the OX40 agonist ivuxolimab. The clonotype was recovered from an adult with an advanced solid tumor such as melanoma, head and neck, liver or kidney cancer. The CDR3 DNA is TGTGCCAGCAAGCAGACAGTCGACTCTGGAAACACCATATATTTT. This codes for CASKQTVDSGNTIYF.